Shown below are 32 T cell receptor beta chains from a single sample sequenced in a study of blood T cells in healthy people across ages. Next came a second PCR, run for roughly 6 to 11 cycles, which used a sample-barcoded 5' primer along with a J-beta primer mix. TCRdb redid the calling of the 5' RACE reads with MiXCR, one entry per CDR3 protein. The repertoire holds fewer than 750,000 distinct CDR3 sequences, with around 48% as singletons. Sequenced: blood. All receptors come from a man aged 80 or over in good health.

The V call is TRBV6-5, the J call TRBJ2-3; no clear D gene. The CDR3 spans 13 residues. Trimming removed 0 bases from V and 2 bases from J, with 3 bases in between. Germline lookup yields CDR1 MNHEY and CDR2 SVGAGI. This CDR3 reads CASSYSSTDTQYF. In DNA form, the CDR3 reads TGTGCCAGCAGTTACTCGTCCACAGATACGCAGTATTTT.

The rearrangement joins TRBV6-2 or TRBV6-3 to TRBJ2-7, with D uncertain. V lost 0 bases, J lost 7 bases, and 10 bases lay in between. Germline V CDR1 and CDR2: MNHEY, SVGEGT. The CDR3 is made up of 13 amino acids. In DNA form, the CDR3 reads TGTGCCAGCAGTTACTCTCCCACGGTTGAGCAGTACTTC. Amino acids: CASSYSPTVEQYF.

This clonotype was observed a handful of times. The V gene is TRBV7-3, the J gene TRBJ1-1; no clear D. This CDR3 is built from 13 residues. Germline V lookup: CDR1 SGHTA, CDR2 FQGTGA. V dropped 4 bases and J dropped 0 bases, with 6 bases sitting between them. CDR3 sequence: CASSSDMNTEAFF. The CDR3 nucleotides read TGTGCCAGCAGCTCCGACATGAACACTGAAGCTTTCTTT.

This clonotype was recorded a few times. The gene calls are TRBV9 and TRBJ2-1; 10 bases match TRBD2. The CDR3 length is 15 residues. Germline V gene sequence: CDR1 SGDLS, CDR2 YYNGEE. After removal of 0 bases from V and 7 bases from J, the junction contained 4 bases not matched to a gene. In DNA, the CDR3 is TGTGCCAGCAGCGTAGCGGCTAGCGGGGGTAATGAGCAGTTCTTC. It codes for CASSVAASGGNEQFF.

The chain employs TRBV7-2 and TRBJ2-3; tentatively, D is TRBD2 (5 bases). Trimming removed 5 bases from V and 1 base from J, with 10 bases in between. Germline V gives CDR1 SGHTA, CDR2 FQGNSA. This CDR3 contains 14 residues. CDR3 nucleotide sequence: TGTGCCAGCAGCGCCAGGCGGGGCACAGATACGCAGTATTTT. It is translated as CASSARRGTDTQYF.

This clonotype was observed a handful of times. This sequence joins TRBV7-2 and TRBJ2-5; 7 bases agree with TRBD1. Germline lookup yields CDR1 SGHTA and CDR2 FQGNSA. The CDR3 contains 16 residues. V lost 5 bases to trimming and J lost 5 bases; unmatched junction nucleotides: 14. CDR3 DNA: TGTGCCAGCAGCCCAGACAGGGTCGTAAGATTGGAGACCCAGTACTTC. Its translation is CASSPDRVVRLETQYF.

This clonotype appeared many times. The junction does not match germline at one end; this may be a read error. The rearrangement uses TRBV5-1 and TRBJ2-5; the D gene is possibly TRBD2 (6 bases). The CDR3 runs 13 residues. Per germline, CDR1 SGHRS and CDR2 YFSETQ. CDR3 sequence reads: CASSLAVQETQYF. The DNA of the CDR3 is TGTGCCAGCAGCTTAGCGGTACAAGAGACCCAGTACTTC.

The chain is built from TRBV4-3 and TRBJ1-1; TRBD1 is a possible D gene (6 bases). Trimming took 3 bases from V and 3 from J, leaving 8 bases between them. This CDR3 has 13 amino acids. Germline V gene data show CDR1 as LGHNA and CDR2 as YSLEER. CDR3 region: CASSHHRDTEAFF. The CDR3 nucleotides read TGCGCCAGCAGCCACCACAGGGACACTGAAGCTTTCTTT.

This clonotype was counted a few times. The V and J genes are TRBV4-3 and TRBJ1-6; 7 nucleotides match TRBD1. CDR1 and CDR2 from the germline V gene are LGHNA and YSLEER. V dropped 0 bases and J dropped 14; count of bases not matched to a gene: 13. This CDR3 comprises 16 residues. CDR3 nucleotides: TGCGCCAGCAGCCAAGAGGTCGCAGGGGGGATGAGGACCCTCCACTTT. This codes for CASSQEVAGGMRTLHF.

This clonotype was seen only once. V is TRBV20-1 and J is TRBJ1-2; D call uncertain. V was trimmed by 5 bases and J by 6 bases, leaving 13 bases between them. Germline CDR1 DFQATT, CDR2 SNEGSKA (reference sequence). The CDR3 runs to 12 residues. CDR3 nucleotides: TGCAGTGCTCCGGACCGACCCAATGGCTACACCTTC. This translates into CSAPDRPNGYTF.

This clonotype occurred many times. The chain recombines TRBV4-2 with TRBJ2-7; the match to TRBD2 covers 10 bases. In germline, CDR1 is LGHNA, CDR2 YNFKEQ. The CDR3 is 16 residues long. V trimming: 0 bases; J trimming: 0 bases; junction bases outside the gene matches: 2. The CDR3 DNA reads as TGTGCCAGCAGCCAAGACCCTAGCGGGGGCTCCTACGAGCAGTACTTC. This codes for CASSQDPSGGSYEQYF.

The chain combines TRBV7-3 with TRBJ2-1; 13 nucleotides agree with TRBD2. Germline values: CDR1 SGHTA, CDR2 FQGTGA. This CDR3 is 15 amino acids long. V shed 6 bases, J shed 4 bases, and the junction held 3 bases outside the gene matches. CDR3 sequence (DNA): TGTGCCAGCAGGACTAGCGGGAGGTCTTACAATGAGCAGTTCTTC. Translated: CASRTSGRSYNEQFF.

This clonotype occurred many times. V and J are TRBV7-9 and TRBJ2-5; 7 bases are shared with TRBD1. The CDR3 length is 16 residues. CDR1 is SEHNR, CDR2 FQNEAQ, per germline (reference sequence). Trimming took 5 bases from V and 2 from J; bases not matched to a gene: 11. The CDR3 region is CASSAGTANLQETQYF. CDR3 DNA: TGTGCCAGCAGCGCCGGGACAGCGAATTTACAAGAGACCCAGTACTTC.

This chain connects TRBV7-2 to TRBJ2-7, with TRBD2 matching 7 bases. From germline, CDR1 is SGHTA and CDR2 FQGNSA. This CDR3 contains 15 residues. V shed 1 base and J 6 bases; nucleotides not matched to a gene: 9. CDR3 sequence: CASSLGRAGVSEQYF. CDR3 bases: TGTGCCAGCAGCTTAGGGAGGGCGGGAGTGTCCGAGCAGTACTTC.

J is TRBJ2-5 and V is TRBV5-1; D call uncertain. Trimming removed 0 bases from V and 2 bases from J, with 11 bases in between. This CDR3 has 15 amino acids. Germline lookup yields CDR1 SGHRS and CDR2 YFSETQ. CDR3 nucleotide sequence: TGCGCCAGCAGCTTGGCCATGGCTTTTCAAGAGACCCAGTACTTC. It yields the protein CASSLAMAFQETQYF.

The chain is built from TRBV20-1 and TRBJ2-1; D is ambiguous. Trimming cost V 1 base and J 0 bases, with 16 bases left between them. The length of the CDR3 is 17 residues. Germline-derived CDR1 and CDR2 are DFQATT and SNEGSKA (reference sequence). CDR3 bases: TGCAGTGCTAGAGGCCCCCTGACCAGTCGCTCCTACAATGAGCAGTTCTTC. Translating gives CSARGPLTSRSYNEQFF.

V and J are TRBV7-2 and TRBJ2-5; 8 bases fit TRBD2. CDR3 length equals 20 residues. V gave up 1 base and J gave up 5 bases; unmatched junction bases: 21. CDR1 is SGHTA and CDR2 is FQGNSA in the germline V gene. In DNA form, the CDR3 reads TGTGCCAGCAGCTTAGTATCCTTGAGCGGGGGCGCGAAGCTTAGGGAGACCCAGTACTTC. Its protein product is CASSLVSLSGGAKLRETQYF.

This clonotype came up a few times. The genes are TRBV6-5 and TRBJ2-3, with D perhaps matching TRBD1 or TRBD2 (5 bases each). V lost 6 bases to trimming and J lost 0 bases, with 16 bases between them. Germline assignment: CDR1 MNHEY and CDR2 SVGAGI. The CDR3 spans 16 residues. In DNA, the CDR3 is TGTGCCAGCAGGCCCTCCCGGGGACCCAGCACAGATACGCAGTATTTT. This translates into CASRPSRGPSTDTQYF.

The table lists this clonotype with a few counts. The chain carries TRBV27 and TRBJ1-5, with 9 bases aligning to TRBD1. CDR1 and CDR2 from the germline V gene are MNHEY and SMNVEV (reference sequence). V trimming: 5 bases; J trimming: 6 bases; junction bases outside the gene matches: 11. The CDR3 loop spans 16 amino acids. In DNA form, the CDR3 reads TGTGCCAGCAGTACACCACAGGGGGCAGGTGGTCAGCCCCAGCATTTT. The encoded protein is CASSTPQGAGGQPQHF.

This rearrangement joins TRBV7-2 to TRBJ1-5; D is possibly TRBD1 (5 bases). The CDR3 totals 15 residues. Germline lookup yields CDR1 SGHTA and CDR2 FQGNSA. V gave up 1 base and J gave up 4 bases, with 11 bases separating them. In DNA, the CDR3 is TGTGCCAGCAGCTTAGGACAGCAAACGAATCAGCCCCAGCATTTT. Translating it yields CASSLGQQTNQPQHF.

The J gene is TRBJ1-2, the V gene TRBV2, with 8 positions matching TRBD1. The CDR3 sequence is 14 residues long. CDR1 and CDR2 (germline): SNHLY, FYNNEI. Trimming at V came to 5 bases and at J to 6 bases, leaving 8 bases not matched to a gene. The DNA for the CDR3 is TGTGCCAGCAGTACCCGACAGGGGAGTAATGGCTACACCTTC. Translation gives CASSTRQGSNGYTF.

This clonotype turned up a few times. The chain uses TRBV7-9 and TRBJ2-5; TRBD1 matches 9 bases. CDR1 and CDR2 from the germline V gene are SEHNR and FQNEAQ (reference sequence). J gave up 4 bases and V 9 bases, and 9 bases lay outside the gene matches. The CDR3 is 14 amino acids. The CDR3 is CASSRTGDRETQYF. Written as DNA, the CDR3 is TGTGCCAGTAGCAGGACAGGGGATCGAGAGACCCAGTACTTC.

This sequence joins TRBV20-1 and TRBJ2-3; no firm D call. From germline, CDR1 is DFQATT and CDR2 SNEGSKA (reference sequence). This CDR3 is built from 14 residues. V lost 0 bases and J 2 bases, leaving 9 bases between the germline ends. The CDR3 loop is CSARDLGNTDTQYF. The DNA for the CDR3 is TGCAGTGCTAGAGATTTAGGGAACACAGATACGCAGTATTTT.

The chain carries TRBV6-5 and TRBJ2-7; 10 nucleotides align to TRBD2. Germline V lookup: CDR1 MNHEY, CDR2 SVGAGI. The CDR3 totals 16 residues. The junction had 15 bases not matched to a gene; V was cut back by 6 bases and J by 7 bases. The CDR3 sequence is CASSRLAGVSYNEQYF. CDR3 bases: TGTGCCAGCAGCCGACTAGCGGGCGTCTCCTACAATGAGCAGTACTTC.

The chain has TRBV10-3 and TRBJ2-3; D is possibly TRBD2 (7 bases). V was cut by 2 bases and J by 4 bases, with 16 bases left in between. Germline CDR1 ENHRY, CDR2 SYGVKD. The CDR3 sequence is 16 residues long. The CDR3 loop reads CAISEVGGGQSDTQYF. DNA for the CDR3: TGTGCCATCAGTGAGGTCGGCGGGGGCCAGTCAGATACGCAGTATTTT.

The chain has TRBV24-1 and TRBJ2-5; 7 bases agree with TRBD1. This CDR3 has 14 residues. Per the germline V gene, CDR1 is KGHDR and CDR2 is SFDVKD. Losses at the gene ends were 4 bases for V and 11 bases for J; bases not matched to a gene: 12. Here the CDR3 reads CATSDPGQEREQYF. CDR3 DNA sequence: TGTGCCACCAGTGACCCAGGACAGGAAAGAGAGCAGTACTTC.

This clonotype was found a few times. The V gene is TRBV12-3 or TRBV12-4, the J gene TRBJ2-5; D may be TRBD2 (6 bases). Trimming took 3 bases from V and 2 from J, leaving 10 bases between them. The length of the CDR3 is 14 residues. The CDR3 DNA follows: TGTGCCAGCAGTTTGAATAGCGGACAAGAGACCCAGTACTTC. Its translation is CASSLNSGQETQYF.

The rearrangement uses TRBV5-1 and TRBJ2-1; 7 nucleotides match TRBD1. Germline-derived CDR1 and CDR2 are SGHRS and YFSETQ. This CDR3 spans 15 amino acids. Unmatched junction bases numbered 5, after V lost 0 bases and J lost 5 bases. The DNA for the CDR3 is TGCGCCAGCAGCTTGGGGACAGGCAACCACAATGAGCAGTTCTTC. Protein product: CASSLGTGNHNEQFF.

This clonotype was counted a few times. The CDR3 protein is CASSPGQGSGELFF. CDR3 sequence (DNA): TGTGCCAGCAGTCCGGGACAGGGGTCCGGGGAGCTGTTTTTT. The rearrangement uses TRBV12-3 or TRBV12-4 and TRBJ2-2; 10 nucleotides match TRBD1. This CDR3 spans 14 amino acids. V gave up 5 bases and J gave up 6 bases; unmatched junction bases: 3.

The genes are TRBV20-1 and TRBJ2-1; no clear D. This CDR3 spans 15 amino acids. Germline assignment: CDR1 DFQATT and CDR2 SNEGSKA (reference sequence). With 7 bases removed from V and 0 bases from J, the gap between germline ends came to 16 bases. CDR3: CSGGSAGSSYNEQFF. The CDR3 DNA reads TGCAGTGGGGGATCAGCCGGCAGCTCCTACAATGAGCAGTTCTTC.

As regards this clonotype: The junction departs from germline at one end; a sequencing error may be responsible. This chain links TRBV24-1 with TRBJ2-1; D unclear. Germline values: CDR1 KGHDR, CDR2 SFDVKD. This CDR3 has 13 residues. The CDR3 DNA reads TGTGCCACCGGTGACCGTGGGAAACATGAGCAGTTCTTC. Protein: CATGDRGKHEQFF.

The rearrangement links TRBV12-3 or TRBV12-4 to TRBJ1-2; D is unresolved. V shed 5 bases and J shed 4 bases, with 8 bases lying between them. The CDR3 has 12 residues. The DNA of the CDR3 is TGTGCCAGCAGTCCAATTGTCTATGGCTACACCTTC. This translates into CASSPIVYGYTF.